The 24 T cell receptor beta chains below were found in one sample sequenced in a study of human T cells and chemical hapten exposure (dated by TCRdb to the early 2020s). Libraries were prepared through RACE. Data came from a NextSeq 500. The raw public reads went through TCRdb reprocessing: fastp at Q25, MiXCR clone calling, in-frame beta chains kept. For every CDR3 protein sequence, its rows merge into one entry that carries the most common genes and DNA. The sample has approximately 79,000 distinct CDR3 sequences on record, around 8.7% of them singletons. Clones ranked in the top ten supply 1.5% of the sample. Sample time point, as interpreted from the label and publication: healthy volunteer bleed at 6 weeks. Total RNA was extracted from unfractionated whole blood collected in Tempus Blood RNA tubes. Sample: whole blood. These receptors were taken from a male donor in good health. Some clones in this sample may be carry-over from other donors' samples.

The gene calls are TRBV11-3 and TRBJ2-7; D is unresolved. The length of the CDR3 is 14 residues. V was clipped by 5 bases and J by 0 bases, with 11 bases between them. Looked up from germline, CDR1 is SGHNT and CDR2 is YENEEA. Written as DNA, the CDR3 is TGTGCCAGCAGCGAGGTCGGAACCTCCTACGAGCAGTACTTC. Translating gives CASSEVGTSYEQYF.

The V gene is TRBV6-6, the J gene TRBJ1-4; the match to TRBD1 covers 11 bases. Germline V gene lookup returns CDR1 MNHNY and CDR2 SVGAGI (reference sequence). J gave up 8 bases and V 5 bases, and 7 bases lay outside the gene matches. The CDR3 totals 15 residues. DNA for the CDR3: TGTGCCAGCAGTCAGGGACAGGGGGTGTTGGAAAAACTGTTTTTT. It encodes CASSQGQGVLEKLFF.

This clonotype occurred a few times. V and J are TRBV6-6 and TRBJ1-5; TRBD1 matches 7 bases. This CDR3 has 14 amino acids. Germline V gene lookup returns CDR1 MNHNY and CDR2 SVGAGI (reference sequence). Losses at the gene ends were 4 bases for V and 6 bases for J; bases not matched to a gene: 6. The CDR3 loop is CASSLTGERQPQHF. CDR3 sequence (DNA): TGTGCCAGCAGTTTAACAGGGGAGCGTCAGCCCCAGCATTTT.

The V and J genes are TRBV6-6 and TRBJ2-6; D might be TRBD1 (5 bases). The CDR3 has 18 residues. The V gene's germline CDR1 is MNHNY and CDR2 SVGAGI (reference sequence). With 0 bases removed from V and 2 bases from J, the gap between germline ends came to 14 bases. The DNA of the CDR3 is TGTGCCAGCAGTTACTCAGGACACCAGGCCGCTGGGGCCAACGTCCTGACTTTC. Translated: CASSYSGHQAAGANVLTF.

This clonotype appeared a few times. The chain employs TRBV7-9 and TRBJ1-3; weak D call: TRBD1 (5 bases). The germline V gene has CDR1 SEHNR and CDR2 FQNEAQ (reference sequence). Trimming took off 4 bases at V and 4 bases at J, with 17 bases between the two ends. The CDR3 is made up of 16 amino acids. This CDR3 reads CASSWQGRVEGNTIYF. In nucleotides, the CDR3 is TGTGCCAGCAGCTGGCAGGGTCGGGTTGAGGGAAACACCATATATTTT.

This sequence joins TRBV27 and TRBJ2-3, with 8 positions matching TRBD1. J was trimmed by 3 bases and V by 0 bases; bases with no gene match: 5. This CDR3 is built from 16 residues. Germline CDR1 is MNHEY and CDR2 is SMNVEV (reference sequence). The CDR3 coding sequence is TGTGCCAGCAGTTTATCAGACAGGGGTGGTACAGATACGCAGTATTTT. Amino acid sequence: CASSLSDRGGTDTQYF.

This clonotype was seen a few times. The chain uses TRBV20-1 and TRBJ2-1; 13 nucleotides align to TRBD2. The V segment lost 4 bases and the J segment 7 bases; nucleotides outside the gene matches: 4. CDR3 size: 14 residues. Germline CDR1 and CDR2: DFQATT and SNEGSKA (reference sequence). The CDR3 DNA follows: TGCAGTGCTACCTGGACTAGCGGGGGTAATGAGCAGTTCTTC. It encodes CSATWTSGGNEQFF.

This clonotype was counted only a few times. The CDR3 loop reads CASTPGEANEQFF. The CDR3 DNA follows: TGTGCCAGTACTCCCGGCGAGGCCAATGAGCAGTTCTTC. The J gene is TRBJ2-1, the V gene TRBV19, with D unresolved. V lost 7 bases and J 6 bases, leaving 13 bases between the germline ends. The CDR3 contains 13 residues. Germline V gene data show CDR1 as LNHDA and CDR2 as SQIVND (reference sequence).

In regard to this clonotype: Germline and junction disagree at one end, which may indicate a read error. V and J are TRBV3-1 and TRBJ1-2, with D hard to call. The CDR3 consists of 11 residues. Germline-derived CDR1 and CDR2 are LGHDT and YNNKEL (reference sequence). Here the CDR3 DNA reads TGTGCCAGCAGCCAAGCCCGCGGGATCAACTTC. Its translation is CASSQARGINF.

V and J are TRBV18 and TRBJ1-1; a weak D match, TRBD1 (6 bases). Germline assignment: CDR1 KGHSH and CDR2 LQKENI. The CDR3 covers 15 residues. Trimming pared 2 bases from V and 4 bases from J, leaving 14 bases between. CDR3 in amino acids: CASSPGGGEVTEAFF. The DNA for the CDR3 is TGTGCCAGCTCACCAGGAGGGGGTGAGGTCACTGAAGCTTTCTTT.

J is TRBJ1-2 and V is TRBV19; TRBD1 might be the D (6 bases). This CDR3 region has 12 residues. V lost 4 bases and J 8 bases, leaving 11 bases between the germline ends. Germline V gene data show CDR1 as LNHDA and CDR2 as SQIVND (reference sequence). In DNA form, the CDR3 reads TGTGCCAGTAGTACCGGGACATTCGGCTACACCTTC. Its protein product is CASSTGTFGYTF.

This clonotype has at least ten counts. The CDR3 region is CSASPGLVTEAFF. The CDR3 nucleotides are TGCAGTGCTAGCCCAGGGCTCGTCACTGAAGCTTTCTTT. This chain joins TRBV20-1 and TRBJ1-1; TRBD1 might be the D (5 bases). The CDR3 runs to 13 residues. CDR1 and CDR2 from the germline V gene are DFQATT and SNEGSKA (reference sequence). Trimming took 3 bases from V and 4 from J, leaving 12 bases between them.

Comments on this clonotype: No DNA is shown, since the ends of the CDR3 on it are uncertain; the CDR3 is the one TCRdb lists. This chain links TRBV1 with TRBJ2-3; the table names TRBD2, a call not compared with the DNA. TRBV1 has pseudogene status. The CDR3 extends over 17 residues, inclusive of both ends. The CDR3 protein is CTSSQDRVAGGTDTQYF.

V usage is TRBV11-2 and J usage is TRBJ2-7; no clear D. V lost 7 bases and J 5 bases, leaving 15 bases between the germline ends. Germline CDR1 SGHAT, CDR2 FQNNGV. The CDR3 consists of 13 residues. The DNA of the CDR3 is TGTGCCAGCACCCGAAGGGCCTTTGACGAGCAGTACTTC. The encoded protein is CASTRRAFDEQYF. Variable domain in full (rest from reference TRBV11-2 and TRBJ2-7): EAGVAQSPRYKIIEKRQSVAFWCNPISGHATLYWYQQILGQGPKLLIQFQNNGVVDDSQLPKDRFSAERLKGVDSTLKIQPAKLEDSAVYLCASTRRAFDEQYFGPGTRLTVT.

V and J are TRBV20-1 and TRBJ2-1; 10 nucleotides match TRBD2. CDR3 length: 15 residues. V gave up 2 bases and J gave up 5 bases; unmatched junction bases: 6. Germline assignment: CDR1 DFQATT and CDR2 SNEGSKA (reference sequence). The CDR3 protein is CSARPSGRYDNEQFF. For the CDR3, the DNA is TGCAGTGCTAGACCTAGCGGGAGATACGACAATGAGCAGTTCTTC.

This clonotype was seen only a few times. CDR3 nucleotide sequence: TGTGCCAGCAAAACAGAGGCGACTAGCACAGATACGCAGTATTTT. This translates into CASKTEATSTDTQYF. This sequence joins TRBV27 and TRBJ2-3, with D unclear. Germline V gene data show CDR1 as MNHEY and CDR2 as SMNVEV (reference sequence). Trimming removed 7 bases from V and 0 bases from J, with 14 bases in between. This CDR3 region has 15 residues.

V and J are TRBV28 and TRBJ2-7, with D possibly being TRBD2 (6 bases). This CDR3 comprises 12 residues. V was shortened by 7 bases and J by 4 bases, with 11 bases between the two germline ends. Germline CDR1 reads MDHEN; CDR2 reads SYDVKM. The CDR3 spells CASNLGGYEQYF. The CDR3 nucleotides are TGTGCCAGCAACCTGGGGGGATACGAGCAGTACTTC.

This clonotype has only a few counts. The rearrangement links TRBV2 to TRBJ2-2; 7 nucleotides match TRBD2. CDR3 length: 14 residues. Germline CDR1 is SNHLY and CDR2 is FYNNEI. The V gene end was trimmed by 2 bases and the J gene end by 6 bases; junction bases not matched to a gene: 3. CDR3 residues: CASSETGGPGELFF. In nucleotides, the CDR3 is TGTGCCAGCAGTGAAACGGGAGGACCCGGGGAGCTGTTTTTT.

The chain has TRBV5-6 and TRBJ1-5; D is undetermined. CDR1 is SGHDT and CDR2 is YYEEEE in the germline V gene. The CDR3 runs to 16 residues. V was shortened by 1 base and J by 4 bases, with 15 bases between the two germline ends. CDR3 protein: CASSLLAAGSNQPQHF. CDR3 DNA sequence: TGTGCCAGCAGCTTGCTCGCCGCAGGTTCTAATCAGCCCCAGCATTTT.

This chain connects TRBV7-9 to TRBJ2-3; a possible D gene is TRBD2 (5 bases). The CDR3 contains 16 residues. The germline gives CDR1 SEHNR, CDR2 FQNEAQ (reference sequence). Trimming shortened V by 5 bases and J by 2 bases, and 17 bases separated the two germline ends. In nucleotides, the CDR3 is TGTGCCAGCAGCGCCATAGCGAGGGCCGCCACAGATACGCAGTATTTT. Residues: CASSAIARAATDTQYF.

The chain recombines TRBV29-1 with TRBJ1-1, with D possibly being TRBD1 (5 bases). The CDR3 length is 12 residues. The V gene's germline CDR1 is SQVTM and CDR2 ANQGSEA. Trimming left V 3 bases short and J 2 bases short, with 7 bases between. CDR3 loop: CSVERGNTEAFF. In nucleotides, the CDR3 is TGCAGCGTTGAGAGGGGTAACACTGAAGCTTTCTTT.

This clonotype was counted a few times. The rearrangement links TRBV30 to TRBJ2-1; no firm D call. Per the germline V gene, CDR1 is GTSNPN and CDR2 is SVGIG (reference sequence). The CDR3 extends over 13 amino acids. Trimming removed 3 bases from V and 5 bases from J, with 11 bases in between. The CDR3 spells CAWSFWTDNEQFF. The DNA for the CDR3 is TGTGCCTGGAGCTTTTGGACCGACAATGAGCAGTTCTTC.

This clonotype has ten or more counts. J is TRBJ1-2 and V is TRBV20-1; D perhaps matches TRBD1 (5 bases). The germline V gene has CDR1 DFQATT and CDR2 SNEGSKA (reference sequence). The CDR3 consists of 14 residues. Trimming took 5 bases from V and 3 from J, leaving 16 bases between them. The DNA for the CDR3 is TGCAGTGCTCCTGGTGCCAGGGACGACTATGGCTACACCTTC. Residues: CSAPGARDDYGYTF.

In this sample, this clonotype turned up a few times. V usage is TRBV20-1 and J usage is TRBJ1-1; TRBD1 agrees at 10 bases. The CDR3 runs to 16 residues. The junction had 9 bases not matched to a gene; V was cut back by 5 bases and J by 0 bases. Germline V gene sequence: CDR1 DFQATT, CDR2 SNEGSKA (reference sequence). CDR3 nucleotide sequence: TGCAGTGCTCCTGACCGGGACAGGGGAATGAACACTGAAGCTTTCTTT. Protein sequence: CSAPDRDRGMNTEAFF.